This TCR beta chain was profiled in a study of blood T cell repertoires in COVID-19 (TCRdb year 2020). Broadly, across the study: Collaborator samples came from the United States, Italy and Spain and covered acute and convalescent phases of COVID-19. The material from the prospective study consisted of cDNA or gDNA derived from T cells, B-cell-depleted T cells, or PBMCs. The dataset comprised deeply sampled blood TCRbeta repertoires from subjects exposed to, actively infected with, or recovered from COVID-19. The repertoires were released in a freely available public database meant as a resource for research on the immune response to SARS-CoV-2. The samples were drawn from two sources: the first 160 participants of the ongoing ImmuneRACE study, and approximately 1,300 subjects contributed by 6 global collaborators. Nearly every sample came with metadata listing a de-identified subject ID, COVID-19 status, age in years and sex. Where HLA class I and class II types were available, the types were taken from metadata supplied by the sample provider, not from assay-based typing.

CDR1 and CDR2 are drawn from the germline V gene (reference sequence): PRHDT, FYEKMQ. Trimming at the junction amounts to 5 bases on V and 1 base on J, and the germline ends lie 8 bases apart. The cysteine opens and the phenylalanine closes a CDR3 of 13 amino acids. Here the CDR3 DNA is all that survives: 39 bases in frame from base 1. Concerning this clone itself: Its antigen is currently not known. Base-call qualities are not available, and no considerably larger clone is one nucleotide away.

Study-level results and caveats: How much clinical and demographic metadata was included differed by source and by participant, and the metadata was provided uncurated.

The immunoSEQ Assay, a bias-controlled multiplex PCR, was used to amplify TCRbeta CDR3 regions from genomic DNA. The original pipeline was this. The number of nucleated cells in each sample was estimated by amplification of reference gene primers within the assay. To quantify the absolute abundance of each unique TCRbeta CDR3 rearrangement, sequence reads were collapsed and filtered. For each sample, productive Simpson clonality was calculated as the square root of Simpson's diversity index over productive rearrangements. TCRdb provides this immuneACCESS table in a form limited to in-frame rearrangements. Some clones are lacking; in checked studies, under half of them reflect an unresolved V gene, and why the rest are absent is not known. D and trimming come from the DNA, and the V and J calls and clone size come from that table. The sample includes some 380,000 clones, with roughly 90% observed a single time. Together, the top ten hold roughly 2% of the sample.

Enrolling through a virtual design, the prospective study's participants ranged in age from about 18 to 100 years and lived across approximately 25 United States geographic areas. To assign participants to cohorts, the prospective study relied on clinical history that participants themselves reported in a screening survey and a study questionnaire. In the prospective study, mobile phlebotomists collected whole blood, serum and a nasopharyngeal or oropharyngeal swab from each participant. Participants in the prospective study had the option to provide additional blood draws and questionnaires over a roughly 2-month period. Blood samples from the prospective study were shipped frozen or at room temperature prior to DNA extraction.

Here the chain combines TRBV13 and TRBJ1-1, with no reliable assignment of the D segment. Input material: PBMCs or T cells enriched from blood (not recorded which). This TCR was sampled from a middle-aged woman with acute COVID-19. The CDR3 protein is CASSIQRNTEAFF. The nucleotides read TGTGCCAGCAGCATACAGAGGAACACTGAAGCTTTCTTT.